These 5 T cell receptor beta chains came from one sample sequenced in a study of somatic mutations in cytotoxic T cells in rheumatoid arthritis. Clones were read by immunoSEQ multiplex PCR, and TCRdb kept only the in-frame ones, dropping some. The profile shows thousands of clones, roughly four fifths of them singletons. Source material: CD8+ T cells sorted from blood. These receptors were taken from a woman aged 60-75 years in good health.

With respect to this clone: Relative to the germline gene, one junction end is altered; a read error may explain this. The V gene is TRBV4-1, the J gene TRBJ1-5, with TRBD1 matching 9 bases. Germline V gene sequence: CDR1 MGHRA, CDR2 YSYEKL. This CDR3 contains 15 residues. This CDR3 reads CASSQEDRGSQPQHF. The DNA for the CDR3 is TGTGCCAGCAGCCAAGAGGACAGGGGATCTCAGCCCCAGCATTTT.

The rearrangement uses TRBV19 and TRBJ2-7; 11 bases line up with TRBD1. Germline V lookup: CDR1 LNHDA, CDR2 SQIVND (reference sequence). This CDR3 has 15 amino acids. V shed 1 base and J 4 bases; nucleotides not matched to a gene: 3. CDR3 amino acids: CASSIGGQGGYEQYF. CDR3 bases: TGTGCCAGTAGTATAGGGGGACAGGGGGGATACGAGCAGTACTTC.

This clone is large in the sample. The CDR3 is CASSPQRGGNTGELFF. CDR3 in DNA: TGTGCCAGCAGCCCCCAGCGGGGGGGGAACACCGGGGAGCTGTTTTTT. The chain couples TRBV9 to TRBJ2-2; 10 nucleotides agree with TRBD2. Germline V CDR1 and CDR2: SGDLS, YYNGEE. This CDR3 contains 16 residues. The junction had 4 bases not matched to a gene; V was cut back by 4 bases and J by 1 base. Together with reference TRBV9 and TRBJ2-2, the CDR3 gives the full variable domain: DSGVTQTPKHLITATGQRVTLRCSPRSGDLSVYWYQQSLDQGLQFLIQYYNGEERAKGNILERFSAQQFPDLHSELNLSSLELGDSALYFCASSPQRGGNTGELFFGEGSRLTVL.

This clone has more than one count but fewer than ten. The chain combines TRBV14 with TRBJ2-3; TRBD2 might be the D (6 bases). Trimming pared 3 bases from V and 3 bases from J, leaving 10 bases between. The CDR3 sequence is 14 residues long. The germline gives CDR1 SGHDN, CDR2 FVKESK. In DNA, the CDR3 is TGTGCCAGCAGCCACATCGGGGGTACAGATACGCAGTATTTT. It specifies CASSHIGGTDTQYF.

This clone is categorized as large. V is TRBV25-1 and J is TRBJ1-3; D remains unclear. CDR3 length: 11 amino acids. Trimming cost V 8 bases and J 8 bases, with 10 bases left between them. Germline V gene lookup returns CDR1 MGHDK and CDR2 SYGVNS. CDR3 residues: CASAAGDTIYF. The CDR3 DNA reads as TGTGCCAGCGCGGCGGGTGACACCATATATTTT.